This passage covers 32 T cell receptor beta chains from one sample sequenced in a study of OX40 agonist ivuxolimab in advanced cancers. Measured with immunoSEQ multiplex PCR; TCRdb has only the in-frame clones, and not every one. Of approximately 56,000 clones listed, about 89% were seen once; the top ten hold approximately 1.7%. The sample consisted of CD4+ or CD8+ T cells sorted from blood, taken in a trial of the OX40 agonist ivuxolimab. The receptors here all came from an adult with an advanced solid tumor such as melanoma, head and neck, liver or kidney cancer.

The rearrangement uses TRBV14 and TRBJ2-1, with 9 bases aligning to TRBD2. Germline V gene lookup returns CDR1 SGHDN and CDR2 FVKESK. CDR3 size: 15 residues. V gave up 4 bases and J gave up 10 bases; unmatched junction bases: 11. The chain's CDR3 is CASSLVAGVGGEQFF. As DNA, the CDR3 is TGTGCCAGCAGCCTAGTAGCGGGAGTAGGCGGGGAGCAGTTCTTC.

The rearrangement uses TRBV21-1 and TRBJ2-1; the table calls TRBD2, which could not be checked here. TRBV21-1 is recorded as a pseudogene. The CDR3 has 14 amino acids. The CDR3, as DNA: TGTGCCAGCAGCACCCGCTCCGGGGTTAATGAGCAGTTCTTC. This encodes CASSTRSGVNEQFF.

The genes are TRBV7-9 and TRBJ1-1; 9 nucleotides match TRBD1. Germline assignment: CDR1 SEHNR and CDR2 FQNEAQ (reference sequence). The CDR3 contains 15 residues. V lost 3 bases, J lost 5 bases, and 7 bases stayed unmatched. The CDR3 sequence is CASSLGTGRRTEAFF. The DNA for the CDR3 is TGTGCCAGCAGCTTGGGGACAGGGAGGAGGACTGAAGCTTTCTTT.

The chain combines TRBV7-9 with TRBJ1-5; a possible D gene is TRBD1 (6 bases). The germline CDR1 and CDR2 sequences are SEHNR and FQNEAQ (reference sequence). Trimming shortened V by 0 bases and J by 6 bases, and 9 bases separated the two germline ends. The CDR3 sequence is 14 residues long. CDR3 region: CASSLAPGVQPQHF. CDR3 in DNA: TGTGCCAGCAGCTTAGCCCCAGGGGTTCAGCCCCAGCATTTT.

The V and J genes are TRBV27 and TRBJ1-2; 10 bases align to TRBD1. The V and J ends lost 8 bases and 8 bases, in that order; junction bases with no gene match: 5. The CDR3 loop spans 12 amino acids. The V gene's germline CDR1 is MNHEY and CDR2 SMNVEV (reference sequence). CDR3 nucleotides: TGTGCCAGCTGGACAGGGGGTGCGGGCTACACCTTC. Amino acid sequence: CASWTGGAGYTF.

This chain joins TRBV7-9 and TRBJ1-1; 7 bases match TRBD1. CDR1 and CDR2 from the germline V gene are SEHNR and FQNEAQ (reference sequence). This CDR3 is 13 amino acids long. V lost 3 bases and J lost 3; bases outside the gene matches: 1. DNA of the CDR3: TGTGCCAGCAGCTTCACAGGGGACACTGAAGCTTTCTTT. This encodes CASSFTGDTEAFF.

The chain recombines TRBV18 with TRBJ2-5, with D unclear. Per germline, CDR1 KGHSH and CDR2 LQKENI. The CDR3 is made up of 11 amino acids. V was trimmed by 3 bases and J by 3 bases, leaving 2 bases between them. In DNA, the CDR3 is TGTGCCAGCTCACCGAAAGAGACCCAGTACTTC. Translated, it gives CASSPKETQYF.

This chain uses TRBV10-2 with TRBJ1-1; D remains unclear. V lost 10 bases and J 1 base, leaving 13 bases between the germline ends. Germline V lookup: CDR1 WSHSY, CDR2 SAAADI. The length of the CDR3 is 13 residues. The CDR3 DNA is TGCGCCACCTTGCGTGGGCAGAACACTGAAGCTTTCTTT. Protein sequence: CATLRGQNTEAFF.

The rearrangement joins TRBV18 to TRBJ2-3, with 11 nucleotides matching TRBD1. Trimming at V came to 2 bases and at J to 4 bases, leaving 5 bases not matched to a gene. CDR3 length equals 16 residues. Germline loops: CDR1 KGHSH, CDR2 LQKENI. The CDR3: CASSPRTGGGSDTQYF. The CDR3 DNA reads TGTGCCAGCTCACCAAGGACAGGGGGCGGGTCAGATACGCAGTATTTT.

The chain links TRBV10-3 to TRBJ2-3; D is unresolved. Germline V CDR1 and CDR2: ENHRY, SYGVKD. V shed 0 bases and J shed 4 bases, with 5 bases lying between them. The CDR3 consists of 13 residues. CDR3 protein: CAISESSPDTQYF. The DNA of the CDR3 is TGTGCCATCAGTGAGTCTTCCCCAGATACGCAGTATTTT.

The V call is TRBV19, the J call TRBJ2-3; tentative D call: TRBD2 (6 bases). Germline V lookup: CDR1 LNHDA, CDR2 SQIVND (reference sequence). Trimming left V 8 bases short and J 0 bases short, with 12 bases between. CDR3 size: 14 residues. The CDR3 DNA reads as TGTGCCAGTGCCCTAGCGACTAGCACAGATACGCAGTATTTT. As protein: CASALATSTDTQYF.

The chain carries TRBV5-1 and TRBJ1-3, with a tentative D call TRBD1 (5 bases). Germline-derived CDR1 and CDR2 are SGHRS and YFSETQ. This CDR3 is 17 amino acids long. Trimming stripped 0 bases from V and 8 bases from J, with 21 bases between. CDR3: CASSLEGLWDVRDTIYF. Here the CDR3 DNA reads TGCGCCAGCAGCTTGGAAGGGTTGTGGGACGTCCGAGACACCATATATTTT.

The V and J genes are TRBV5-1 and TRBJ1-6; a possible D gene is TRBD1 (5 bases). The germline V gene has CDR1 SGHRS and CDR2 YFSETQ. The CDR3 length is 16 residues. The V and J ends lost 0 bases and 1 base respectively, with 8 bases between them. CDR3 protein: CASSLGQYSYNSPLHF. The CDR3 bases are TGCGCCAGCAGCTTGGGACAGTATTCCTATAATTCACCCCTCCACTTT.

This sequence joins TRBV11-2 and TRBJ2-7; D is possibly TRBD1 (6 bases). CDR3 length equals 14 residues. Germline loops: CDR1 SGHAT, CDR2 FQNNGV. Trimming took off 0 bases at V and 2 bases at J, with 8 bases between the two ends. The CDR3 here is CASSLEGGPYEQYF. CDR3 sequence (DNA): TGTGCCAGCAGCTTAGAAGGGGGACCCTACGAGCAGTACTTC.

V usage is TRBV5-1 and J usage is TRBJ2-1, with 7 bases matching TRBD1. The CDR3 length is 17 residues. J gave up 6 bases and V 3 bases, and 15 bases lay outside the gene matches. The germline V gene encodes CDR1 SGHRS and CDR2 YFSETQ. The CDR3 loop is CASSSGQIPGPGNEQFF. In DNA form, the CDR3 reads TGCGCCAGCAGCTCGGGACAGATACCTGGACCGGGCAATGAGCAGTTCTTC.

The CDR3 DNA sequence: TGTGCCAGTAGTATAGAGGGCATGAGCACTGAAGCTTTCTTT. It translates to CASSIEGMSTEAFF. The chain joins TRBV19 to TRBJ1-1; no reliable D call. Deletions cut 0 bases from V and 4 bases from J, with 9 bases between. The germline gives CDR1 LNHDA, CDR2 SQIVND (reference sequence). This CDR3 is built from 14 residues. The full variable domain, in which reference TRBV19 and TRBJ1-1 provide the parts outside the CDR3, is DGGITQSPKYLFRKEGQNVTLSCEQNLNHDAMYWYRQDPGQGLRLIYYSQIVNDFQKGDIAEGYSVSREKKESFPLTVTSAQKNPTAFYLCASSIEGMSTEAFFGQGTRLTVV.

The chain is built from TRBV5-1 and TRBJ1-1; D gene uncertain. V lost 0 bases and J lost 5, with 11 bases in between. The CDR3 spans 14 residues. CDR1 is SGHRS, CDR2 YFSETQ, per germline. CDR3 nucleotides: TGCGCCAGCAGCTTGGCCTTAAGCGGGACTGAAGCTTTCTTT. Its protein product is CASSLALSGTEAFF.

In this sample, this clone turned up once. The chain combines TRBV19 with TRBJ2-7, with D uncertain. The CDR3 runs 13 residues. Germline CDR1 and CDR2: LNHDA and SQIVND (reference sequence). V lost 5 bases, J lost 2 bases, and 10 bases lay in between. The CDR3 region has the DNA TGTGCCAGTAGTTCGGGCCGGACCTACGAGCAGTACTTC. Translated: CASSSGRTYEQYF.

The chain carries TRBV6-5 and TRBJ1-2, with D maybe TRBD1 (5 bases). V gave up 5 bases and J gave up 3 bases, with 10 bases separating them. From germline, CDR1 is MNHEY and CDR2 SVGAGI. This CDR3 has 13 residues. The CDR3 DNA reads TGTGCCAGCAGTGGGGGACGGTACTATGGCTACACCTTC. It codes for CASSGGRYYGYTF.

The chain recombines TRBV7-8 with TRBJ2-4; D call uncertain. The CDR3 extends over 14 amino acids. V dropped 2 bases and J dropped 0 bases, with 5 bases sitting between them. Germline loops: CDR1 SGHVS, CDR2 FQNEAQ. CDR3 amino acids: CASSLMGAKNIQYF. The CDR3 DNA is TGTGCCAGCAGCTTAATGGGAGCCAAAAACATTCAGTACTTC.

The chain links TRBV5-6 to TRBJ1-4, with D perhaps TRBD1 (5 bases). From germline, CDR1 is SGHDT and CDR2 YYEEEE. This CDR3 contains 17 residues. V gave up 1 base and J gave up 2 bases, with 15 bases separating them. Here the CDR3 reads CASSLRGVYHTNEKLFF. CDR3 bases: TGTGCCAGCAGCTTGCGGGGGGTATATCATACTAATGAAAAACTGTTTTTT.

This chain uses TRBV30 with TRBJ2-7, with a weak D call TRBD1 (5 bases). CDR3 length: 11 residues. With 0 bases removed from V and 7 bases from J, the gap between germline ends came to 7 bases. Germline V gene lookup returns CDR1 GTSNPN and CDR2 SVGIG (reference sequence). CDR3 in amino acids: CAWSVPGEQYF. DNA for the CDR3: TGTGCCTGGAGTGTACCAGGGGAGCAGTACTTC. Complete variable domain (other parts from reference TRBV30 and TRBJ2-7): SQTIHQWPATLVQPVGSPLSLECTVEGTSNPNLYWYRQAAGRGLQLLFYSVGIGQISSEVPQNLSASRPQDRQFILSSKKLLLSDSGFYLCAWSVPGEQYFGPGTRLTVT.

V usage is TRBV5-1 and J usage is TRBJ1-1, with 10 bases lining up with TRBD1. Germline loops: CDR1 SGHRS, CDR2 YFSETQ. This CDR3 contains 15 residues. V lost 4 bases to trimming and J lost 8 bases; unmatched junction nucleotides: 11. The CDR3 loop is CASSETGTGVLEAFF. In nucleotides, the CDR3 is TGCGCCAGCAGCGAAACCGGGACAGGGGTTTTGGAAGCTTTCTTT.

The V and J genes are TRBV27 and TRBJ2-2; no reliable D call. Per the germline V gene, CDR1 is MNHEY and CDR2 is SMNVEV (reference sequence). The CDR3 consists of 16 residues. V lost 5 bases, J lost 3 bases, and 16 bases lay in between. The CDR3 DNA sequence: TGTGCCAGCAGTCCCCTAAGGTCCGGGTACACCGGGGAGCTGTTTTTT. Its protein is CASSPLRSGYTGELFF.

This clone was observed once. This chain uses TRBV7-9 with TRBJ1-1; the D gene is possibly TRBD1 (5 bases). V lost 6 bases and J 0 bases, leaving 8 bases between the germline ends. CDR3 size: 13 residues. The germline V gene encodes CDR1 SEHNR and CDR2 FQNEAQ (reference sequence). DNA for the CDR3: TGTGCCAGCAGACGACAGATGAACACTGAAGCTTTCTTT. Its protein is CASRRQMNTEAFF. The whole variable domain, filled in from reference TRBV7-9 and TRBJ1-1, reads DTGVSQNPRHKITKRGQNVTFRCDPISEHNRLYWYRQTLGQGPEFLTYFQNEAQLEKSRLLSDRFSAERPKGSFSTLEIQRTEQGDSAMYLCASRRQMNTEAFFGQGTRLTVV.

The J gene is TRBJ2-5, the V gene TRBV4-1, with 11 nucleotides matching TRBD2. The V gene's germline CDR1 is MGHRA and CDR2 YSYEKL. The CDR3 has 16 amino acids. V lost 2 bases to trimming and J lost 0 bases; unmatched junction nucleotides: 2. Written as DNA, the CDR3 is TGCGCCAGCAGCCAAACTAGCGGGGGCGACCAAGAGACCCAGTACTTC. Protein product: CASSQTSGGDQETQYF.

V is TRBV6-5 and J is TRBJ1-3; D call uncertain. V lost 6 bases to trimming and J lost 1 base, with 4 bases between them. The CDR3 contains 12 residues. Germline V gives CDR1 MNHEY, CDR2 SVGAGI. In DNA form, the CDR3 reads TGTGCCAGCAGGAATTCTGGAAACACCATATATTTT. This gives the protein CASRNSGNTIYF.

This clone was observed a single time. The chain has TRBV7-6 and TRBJ1-2; no firm D call. Germline V CDR1 and CDR2: SGHVS, FNYEAQ. This CDR3 comprises 13 residues. V lost 6 bases and J 7 bases, leaving 15 bases between the germline ends. As DNA, the CDR3 is TGTGCCAGCAGTTCGGCCGTGGTAGGTGGCTACACCTTC. This gives the protein CASSSAVVGGYTF.

This clone was counted once. The rearrangement joins TRBV7-9 to TRBJ1-4; D is uncertain. The CDR3 consists of 16 residues. The germline V gene encodes CDR1 SEHNR and CDR2 FQNEAQ (reference sequence). Trimming stripped 5 bases from V and 7 bases from J, with 20 bases between. The CDR3 DNA reads TGTGCCAGCAGCCGGATCCTGGGAAAGGTAGCTGAAAAACTGTTTTTT. This sequence encodes CASSRILGKVAEKLFF.

The rearrangement uses TRBV7-2 and TRBJ1-5; D perhaps matches TRBD1 (5 bases). Germline CDR1 and CDR2: SGHTA and FQGNSA. This CDR3 contains 17 residues. The V gene lost 1 base and the J gene lost 4 bases, with 17 bases spanning the gap. CDR3 protein: CASSLDESTATNQPQHF. The CDR3 nucleotides are TGTGCCAGCAGCTTAGATGAGTCGACAGCCACTAATCAGCCCCAGCATTTT.

J is TRBJ1-1 and V is TRBV2; no clear D gene. CDR1 and CDR2 from the germline V gene are SNHLY and FYNNEI. CDR3 size: 14 residues. V was clipped by 2 bases and J by 3 bases, with 10 bases between them. The CDR3 sequence: CASSERWEDTEAFF. The CDR3 coding sequence is TGTGCCAGCAGTGAACGGTGGGAAGACACTGAAGCTTTCTTT.

This clone was seen just once. The genes are TRBV27 and TRBJ2-1; TRBD1 is a possible D gene (5 bases). The CDR3 has 13 amino acids. Trimming removed 5 bases at V and 9 bases at J, with 14 bases between. Germline V CDR1 and CDR2: MNHEY, SMNVEV (reference sequence). The CDR3 DNA follows: TGTGCCAGCAGTCGGACAACTGGTGGTGAGCAGTTCTTC. Its protein product is CASSRTTGGEQFF.